This TCR beta chain was documented in a study of a mutant IDH1 vaccine in newly diagnosed glioma. Study-level background: In some groups vaccination began 4-6 weeks post-radiotherapy; others received it with temozolomide. Study observations and caveats: Pseudoprogression showed no apparent link to changes in top peripheral T cell clonotypes. Among all patients, vaccine-induced immune responses occurred in about 93%.

Germline loops: CDR1 SGHTA, CDR2 FQGNSA. This CDR3 region has 13 residues. Deletions cut 7 bases from V and 0 bases from J, with 9 bases between. The repertoire was sequenced with immunoSEQ multiplex PCR; TCRdb's copy has only in-frame clones and lacks some. The top ten clones hold 4.7% of a sample with 40,000 to 45,000 clones, about four fifths of them seen once. Worth noting for this clone: Its antigen is unidentified.

Time point here: week 35, safety follow-up. One vaccine dose held 300 ug of mutant IDH1 20-mer peptide and came with topical imiquimod. Scheduled for weeks 1, 3, 5, 7, 11, 15, 19 and 23, eight vaccinations were given to patients. Here the sequenced sample was PBMCs, taken from a glioma patient whose treatment included an IDH1 peptide vaccine. The rearrangement joins TRBV7-2 to TRBJ1-1; the D gene is possibly TRBD1 (6 bases). The sequence came from a woman aged 40-49 years with glioma. Some clones in this sample may be carry-over from other donors' samples. The CDR3: CASKGGMNTEAFF. DNA for the CDR3: TGTGCCAGCAAGGGGGGCATGAACACTGAAGCTTTCTTT. The full variable domain, in which reference TRBV7-2 and TRBJ1-1 provide the parts outside the CDR3, is GAGVSQSPSNKVTEKGKDVELRCDPISGHTALYWYRQSLGQGLEFLIYFQGNSAPDKSGLPSDRFSAERTGGSVSTLTIQRTQQEDSAVYLCASKGGMNTEAFFGQGTRLTVV.